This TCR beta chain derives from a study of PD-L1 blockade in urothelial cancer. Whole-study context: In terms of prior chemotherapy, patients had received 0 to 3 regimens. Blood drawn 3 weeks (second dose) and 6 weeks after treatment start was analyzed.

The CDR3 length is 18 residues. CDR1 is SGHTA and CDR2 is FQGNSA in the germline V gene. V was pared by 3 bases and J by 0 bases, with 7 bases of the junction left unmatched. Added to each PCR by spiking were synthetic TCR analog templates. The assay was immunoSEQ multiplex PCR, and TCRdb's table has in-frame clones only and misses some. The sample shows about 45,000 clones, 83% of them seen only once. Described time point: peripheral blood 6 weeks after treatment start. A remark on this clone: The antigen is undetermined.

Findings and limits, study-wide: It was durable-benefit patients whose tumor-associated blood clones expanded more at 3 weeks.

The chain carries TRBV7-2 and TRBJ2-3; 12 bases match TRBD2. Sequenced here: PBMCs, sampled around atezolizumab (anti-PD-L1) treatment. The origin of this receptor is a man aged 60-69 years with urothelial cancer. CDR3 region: CASSLKLAGGTSTDTQYF. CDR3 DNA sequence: TGTGCCAGCAGCTTGAAACTAGCGGGGGGCACTAGCACAGATACGCAGTATTTT.